The clone carrying this T cell receptor beta chain was found many times. Its antigen is not identified. Library preparation (for TCRbeta) was performed with unique molecular identifiers. One entry per CDR3 protein, called by TCRdb with MiXCR from the PCR reads. Of 540,000 or so distinct CDR3 sequences listed, more than 20% were seen once; the top ten hold 13% to 15%. The entry originates in a study of T-cell reconstitution after alpha-beta-depleted transplantation in children. Study outcomes and limitations: After transplant, high TCRbeta diversity at day 60 in some patients arose from surviving recipient T cells and thymic progenitors. Reportedly, alpha-beta T cells present about two months post-transplant originated from several hundred expanded clones of graft origin. At the one-year point after transplant, T-cell counts and TCRbeta diversity were found to come mostly from T cells that had been newly produced.

CDR3 length: 14 amino acids. V dropped 5 bases and J dropped 3 bases, with 11 bases sitting between them. Germline CDR1 is SGHTA and CDR2 is FQGNSA. The origin of this receptor is a boy under two years old who had a stem cell transplant for acute myeloid leukemia, so the T cells may come from the graft donor. The material was PBMCs, mostly from graft donor cells, obtained 360 days after TCRalphabeta/CD19-depleted stem cell transplant. V usage is TRBV7-2 and J usage is TRBJ2-4; D is ambiguous. The CDR3 nucleotides read TGTGCCAGCAGCGTCAACATGGGCAAAAACATTCAGTACTTC. Encoded protein: CASSVNMGKNIQYF. Full variable domain (outside the CDR3, taken from reference TRBV7-2 and TRBJ2-4): GAGVSQSPSNKVTEKGKDVELRCDPISGHTALYWYRQSLGQGLEFLIYFQGNSAPDKSGLPSDRFSAERTGGSVSTLTIQRTQQEDSAVYLCASSVNMGKNIQYFGAGTRLSVL.